A selection of T cell receptor beta chains follows, all from one sample in a study of blood T cell repertoires in COVID-19. Clones were read by immunoSEQ multiplex PCR, and TCRdb kept only the in-frame ones, dropping some. This repertoire shows around 40,000 clones, 94% found once; its top ten account for about 4%. Sequencing used peripheral blood. Receptors originate from a human donor with active COVID-19. The donor label of this sample is uncertain. CDR3s include the opening cysteine and the closing phenylalanine or tryptophan. D genes are given only for firm matches. Not all rows give a size; the values are once, few, many and, for expanded clones, a class.

once,TRBJ2-7,TRBV4-2,TRBD2,TGTGCCAGCAGCCAAGAAATGGATTTGGGACTAGCGGTCTACGAGCAGTACTTC,CASSQEMDLGLAVYEQYF
-,TRBJ2-1,TRBV7-2,-,TGTGCCAGCAGCCCGCTCCGTGGCGGTTCCTACAATGAGCAGTTCTTC,CASSPLRGGSYNEQFF
-,TRBJ2-7,TRBV6-6,TRBD2,TGTGCCAGCAGTCCCCGGGAGGACGAGCAGTACTTC,CASSPREDEQYF
-,TRBJ1-1,TRBV2,TRBD1,TGTGCCAGCAGACAGGGGGCAAGCGGGGTTGGGATGGCTTTCTTT,CASRQGASGVGMAFF
-,TRBJ2-1,TRBV27,TRBD2,TGTGCCAGCAGTTTATTCCGGGGGGATGAGCAGTTCTTC,CASSLFRGDEQFF
-,TRBJ2-2,TRBV2,TRBD2,TGTGCCAGCCTTTTCGCGGGAGTGAACACCGGGGAGCTGTTTTTT,CASLFAGVNTGELFF
-,TRBJ1-1,TRBV19,TRBD1,TGTGCCAGTCAAAGGACAGGGGGCGGGAACACTGAAGCTTTCTTT,CASQRTGGGNTEAFF
-,TRBJ2-3,TRBV5-4,TRBD2,TGTGCCAGCAGCTTTGGGGGGGGAGCTAACACAGATACGCAGTATTTT,CASSFGGGANTDTQYF
-,TRBJ2-1,TRBV10-1,TRBD2,TGCGCCAGCAGTGACCCTGGGACTAGCCCCGGTGAGCAGTTCTTC,CASSDPGTSPGEQFF
once,TRBJ2-1,TRBV11-3,TRBD1,TGTGCCAGCAGCACCCGACAGGGGCAATGGAATGAGCAGTTCTTC,CASSTRQGQWNEQFF
-,TRBJ2-1,TRBV19,TRBD2,TGTGCCAGTAGTACCGGGGGGGAAACGTACAATGAGCAGTTCTTC,CASSTGGETYNEQFF
-,TRBJ1-3,TRBV6-1,TRBD1,TGTGCCAGCAGTGTGTTTTGGCGGGACAGCTCTGGAAACACCATATATTTT,CASSVFWRDSSGNTIYF
-,TRBJ2-3,TRBV24-1,-,TGTGCCACCAGTGACAACCGGGACTCACTCTCAGATACGCAGTATTTT,CATSDNRDSLSDTQYF
-,TRBJ2-6,TRBV5-1,TRBD1,TGCGCCAGCAGCTCTACAGGGGGCCTCTCTGGGGCCAACGTCCTGACTTTC,CASSSTGGLSGANVLTF
-,TRBJ1-1,TRBV7-9,-,TGTGCCAGCAGCTTAGTTGGTGGCCAAGCTTTCTTT,CASSLVGGQAFF
-,TRBJ1-3,TRBV14,-,TGTGCCAGCAGCCAACAGATGGGAAACACCATATATTTT,CASSQQMGNTIYF
-,TRBJ1-6,TRBV19,TRBD1,TGTGCCAGTAGTCCACCACCCGGACAGGGCTCCTATAATTCACCCCTCCACTTT,CASSPPPGQGSYNSPLHF
-,TRBJ2-1,TRBV9,-,TGTGCCAGCAGCGTATTAGGGGGGGAGTTCGATGAGCAGTTCTTC,CASSVLGGEFDEQFF
-,TRBJ2-2,TRBV4-3,TRBD1,TGCGCCAGCAGCACCCAGACAGGGCTCACCGGGGAGCTGTTTTTT,CASSTQTGLTGELFF
-,TRBJ2-7,TRBV19,TRBD2,TGTGCCAGTAGTATAGACGGGGGGGCCTACGAGCAGTACTTC,CASSIDGGAYEQYF
-,TRBJ1-5,TRBV12-3/TRBV12-4,-,TGTGCCAGCAGTTTAAGCGCGGGGCAGCCCCAGCATTTT,CASSLSAGQPQHF
once,TRBJ1-6,TRBV25-1,-,TGTGCCAGTACCTCACAGGAATATTCACCCCTCCACTTT,CASTSQEYSPLHF
once,TRBJ2-7,TRBV18,-,TGTGCCAGCTCACTGCCTACAGATTACGAGCAGTACTTC,CASSLPTDYEQYF
-,TRBJ1-5,TRBV28,-,TGTGCCAGCAGTTTAGGGGGAGGGGGGATCAATCAGCCCCAGCATTTT,CASSLGGGGINQPQHF